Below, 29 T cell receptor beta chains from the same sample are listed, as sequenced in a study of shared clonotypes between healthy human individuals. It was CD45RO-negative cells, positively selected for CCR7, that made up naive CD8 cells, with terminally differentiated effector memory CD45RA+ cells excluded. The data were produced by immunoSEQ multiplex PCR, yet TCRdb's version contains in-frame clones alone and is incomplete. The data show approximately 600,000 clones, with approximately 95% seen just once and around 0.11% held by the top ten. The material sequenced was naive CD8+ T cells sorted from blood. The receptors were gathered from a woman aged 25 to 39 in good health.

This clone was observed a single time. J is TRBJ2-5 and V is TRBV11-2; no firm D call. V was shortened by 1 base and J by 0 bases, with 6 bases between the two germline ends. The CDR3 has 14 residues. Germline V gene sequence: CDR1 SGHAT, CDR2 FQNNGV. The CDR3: CASSLVLYQETQYF. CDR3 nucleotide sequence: TGTGCCAGCAGCTTAGTTTTGTACCAAGAGACCCAGTACTTC.

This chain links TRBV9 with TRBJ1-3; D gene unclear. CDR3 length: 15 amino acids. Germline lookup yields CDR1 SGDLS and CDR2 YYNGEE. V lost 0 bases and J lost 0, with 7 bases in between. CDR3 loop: CASSVEQFSGNTIYF. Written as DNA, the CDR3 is TGTGCCAGCAGCGTAGAACAGTTCTCTGGAAACACCATATATTTT.

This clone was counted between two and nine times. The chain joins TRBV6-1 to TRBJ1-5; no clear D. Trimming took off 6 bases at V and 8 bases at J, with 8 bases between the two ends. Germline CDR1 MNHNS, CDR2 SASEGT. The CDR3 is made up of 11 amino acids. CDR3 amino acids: CASRGLEPQHF. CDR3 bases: TGTGCCAGCAGGGGGTTGGAGCCCCAGCATTTT.

The CDR3 is CASSQKRSGYEQYF. The DNA for the CDR3 is TGCGCCAGCAGCCAGAAACGGAGTGGGTACGAGCAGTACTTC. V is TRBV4-1 and J is TRBJ2-7; D not certain. In germline, CDR1 is MGHRA, CDR2 YSYEKL. The germline V and J ends were trimmed by 3 bases and 4 bases, with 13 bases remaining between them. This CDR3 contains 14 residues.

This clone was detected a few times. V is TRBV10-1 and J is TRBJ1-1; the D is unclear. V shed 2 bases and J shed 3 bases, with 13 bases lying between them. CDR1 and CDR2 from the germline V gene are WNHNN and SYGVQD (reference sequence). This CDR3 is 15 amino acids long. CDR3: CASSEVPRLDTEAFF. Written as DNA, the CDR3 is TGCGCCAGCAGTGAGGTTCCCCGGTTGGACACTGAAGCTTTCTTT.

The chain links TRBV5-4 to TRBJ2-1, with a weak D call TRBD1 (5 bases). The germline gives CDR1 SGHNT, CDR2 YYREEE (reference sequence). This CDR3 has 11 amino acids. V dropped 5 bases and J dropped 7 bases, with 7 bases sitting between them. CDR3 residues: CASRKGNEQFF. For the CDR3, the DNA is TGTGCCAGCAGGAAGGGGAATGAGCAGTTCTTC.

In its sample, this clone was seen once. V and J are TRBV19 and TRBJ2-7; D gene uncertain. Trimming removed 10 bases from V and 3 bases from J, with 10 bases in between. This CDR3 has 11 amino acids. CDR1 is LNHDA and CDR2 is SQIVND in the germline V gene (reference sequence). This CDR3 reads CATGPIYEQYF. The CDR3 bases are TGTGCCACAGGACCTATCTACGAGCAGTACTTC. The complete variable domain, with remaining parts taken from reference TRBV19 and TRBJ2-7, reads DGGITQSPKYLFRKEGQNVTLSCEQNLNHDAMYWYRQDPGQGLRLIYYSQIVNDFQKGDIAEGYSVSREKKESFPLTVTSAQKNPTAFYLCATGPIYEQYFGPGTRLTVT.

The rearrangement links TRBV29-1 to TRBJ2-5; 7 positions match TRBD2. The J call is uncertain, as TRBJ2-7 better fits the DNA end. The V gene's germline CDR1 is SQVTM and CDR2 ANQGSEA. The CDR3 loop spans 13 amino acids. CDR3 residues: CSASSGGGYEQYF. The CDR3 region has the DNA TGCAGCGCCTCGTCCGGCGGGGGCTACGAGCAGTACTTC.

CDR3 in DNA: TGTGCCTGGAGTGCATTGACAGCGAACACTGAAGCTTTCTTT. Translated: CAWSALTANTEAFF. The V and J genes are TRBV30 and TRBJ1-1; D is perhaps TRBD1 (5 bases). The V end lost 1 base, the J end lost 1 base, and 10 bases lay between the germline ends. The length of the CDR3 is 14 residues. The germline V gene encodes CDR1 GTSNPN and CDR2 SVGIG (reference sequence).

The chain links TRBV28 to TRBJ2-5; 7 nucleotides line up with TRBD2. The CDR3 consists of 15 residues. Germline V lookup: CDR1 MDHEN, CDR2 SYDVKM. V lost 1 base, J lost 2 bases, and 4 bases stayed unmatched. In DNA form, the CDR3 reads TGTGCCAGCAGTTTATTACCGGGACTACAAGAGACCCAGTACTTC. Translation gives CASSLLPGLQETQYF.

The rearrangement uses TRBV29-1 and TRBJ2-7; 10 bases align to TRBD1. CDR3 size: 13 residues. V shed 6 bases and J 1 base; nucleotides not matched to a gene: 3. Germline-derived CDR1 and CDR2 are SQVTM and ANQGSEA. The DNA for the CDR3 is TGCAGCGTGAGGACAGGGGGATCCTACGAGCAGTACTTC. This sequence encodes CSVRTGGSYEQYF.

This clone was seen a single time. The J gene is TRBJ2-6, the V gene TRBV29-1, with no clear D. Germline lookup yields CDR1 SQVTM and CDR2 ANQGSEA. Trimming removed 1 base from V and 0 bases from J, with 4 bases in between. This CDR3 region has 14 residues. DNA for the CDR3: TGCAGCGTTGAAGGGGGCTCTGGGGCCAACGTCCTGACTTTC. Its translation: CSVEGGSGANVLTF.

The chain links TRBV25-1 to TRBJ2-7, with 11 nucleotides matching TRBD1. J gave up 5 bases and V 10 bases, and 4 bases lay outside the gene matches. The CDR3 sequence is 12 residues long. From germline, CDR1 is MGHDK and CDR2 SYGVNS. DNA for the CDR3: TGTGCCACTGGACAGGGGGCCGACGAGCAGTACTTC. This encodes CATGQGADEQYF.

The CDR3 nucleotides read TGTGCCAGCACCGGGGAGGGTGACAATCAGCCCCAGCATTTT. This gives the protein CASTGEGDNQPQHF. The V call is TRBV7-9, the J call TRBJ1-5, with no clear D. Trimming left V 7 bases short and J 3 bases short, with 13 bases between. Looked up from germline, CDR1 is SEHNR and CDR2 is FQNEAQ (reference sequence). The CDR3 has 14 residues. The full variable domain, with the rest looked up from reference TRBV7-9 and TRBJ1-5, is DTGVSQNPRHKITKRGQNVTFRCDPISEHNRLYWYRQTLGQGPEFLTYFQNEAQLEKSRLLSDRFSAERPKGSFSTLEIQRTEQGDSAMYLCASTGEGDNQPQHFGDGTRLSIL.

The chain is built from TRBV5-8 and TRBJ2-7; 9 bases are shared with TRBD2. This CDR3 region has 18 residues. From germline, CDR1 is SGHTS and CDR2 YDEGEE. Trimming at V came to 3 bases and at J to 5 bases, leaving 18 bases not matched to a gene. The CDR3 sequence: CASSYTPTLAGAFHEQYF. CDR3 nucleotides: TGTGCCAGCAGCTACACCCCCACTTTAGCGGGAGCGTTCCACGAGCAGTACTTC.

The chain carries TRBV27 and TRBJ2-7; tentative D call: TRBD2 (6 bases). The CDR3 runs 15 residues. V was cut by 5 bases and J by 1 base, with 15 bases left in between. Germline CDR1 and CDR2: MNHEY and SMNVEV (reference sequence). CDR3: CASSPLGGGSYEQYF. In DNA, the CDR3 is TGTGCCAGCAGTCCGTTGGGGGGAGGTTCCTACGAGCAGTACTTC.

This CDR3 reads CASSLKGGYEQYF. The CDR3 DNA reads as TGCGCCAGCAGCCTTAAAGGGGGGTACGAGCAGTACTTC. The chain links TRBV4-1 to TRBJ2-5; tentatively, D is TRBD1 or TRBD2 (6 bases each). The end of the DNA is better explained by TRBJ2-7, so the J call may be wrong. This CDR3 is 13 amino acids long. Germline assignment: CDR1 MGHRA and CDR2 YSYEKL.

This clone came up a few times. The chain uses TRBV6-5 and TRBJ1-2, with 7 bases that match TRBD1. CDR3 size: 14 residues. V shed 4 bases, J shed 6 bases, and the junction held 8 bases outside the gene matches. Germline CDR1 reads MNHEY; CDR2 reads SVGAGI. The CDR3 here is CASSFPGTEHGYTF. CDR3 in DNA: TGTGCCAGCAGTTTCCCAGGGACAGAACATGGCTACACCTTC.

This CDR3 is CASSEAPTDTQYF. The CDR3 DNA sequence: TGTGCCAGCAGCGAGGCCCCCACAGATACGCAGTATTTT. The chain couples TRBV2 to TRBJ2-3; D is unresolved. Germline assignment: CDR1 SNHLY and CDR2 FYNNEI. The V gene lost 6 bases and the J gene lost 2 bases, with 9 bases spanning the gap. This CDR3 has 13 residues. The full variable domain, with the rest looked up from reference TRBV2 and TRBJ2-3, is EPEVTQTPSHQVTQMGQEVILRCVPISNHLYFYWYRQILGQKVEFLVSFYNNEISEKSEIFDDQFSVERPDGSNFTLKIRSTKLEDSAMYFCASSEAPTDTQYFGPGTRLTVL.

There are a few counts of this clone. The CDR3 DNA reads as TGTGCCAGTAGTAACGGACAGGGTAACAATCAGCCCCAGCATTTT. Translating it yields CASSNGQGNNQPQHF. The chain carries TRBV19 and TRBJ1-5; 8 nucleotides line up with TRBD1. The CDR3 contains 15 residues. The ends lost 4 bases at V and 3 bases at J; junction bases unmatched: 5. Germline loops: CDR1 LNHDA, CDR2 SQIVND (reference sequence). The full variable domain, completed using reference TRBV19 and TRBJ1-5, is DGGITQSPKYLFRKEGQNVTLSCEQNLNHDAMYWYRQDPGQGLRLIYYSQIVNDFQKGDIAEGYSVSREKKESFPLTVTSAQKNPTAFYLCASSNGQGNNQPQHFGDGTRLSIL.

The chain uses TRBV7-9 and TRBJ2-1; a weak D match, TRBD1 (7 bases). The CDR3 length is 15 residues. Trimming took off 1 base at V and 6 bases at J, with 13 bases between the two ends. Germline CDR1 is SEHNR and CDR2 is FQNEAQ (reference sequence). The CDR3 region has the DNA TGTGCCAGCAGCTTAGTATACAGGGGAGGCAATGAGCAGTTCTTC. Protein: CASSLVYRGGNEQFF.

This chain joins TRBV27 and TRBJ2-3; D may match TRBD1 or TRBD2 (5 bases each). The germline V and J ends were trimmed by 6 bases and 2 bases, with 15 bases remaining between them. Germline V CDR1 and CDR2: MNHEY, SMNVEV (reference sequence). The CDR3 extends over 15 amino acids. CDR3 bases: TGTGCCAGCAGGACTCTGGGGCTAGCCACAGATACGCAGTATTTT. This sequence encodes CASRTLGLATDTQYF.

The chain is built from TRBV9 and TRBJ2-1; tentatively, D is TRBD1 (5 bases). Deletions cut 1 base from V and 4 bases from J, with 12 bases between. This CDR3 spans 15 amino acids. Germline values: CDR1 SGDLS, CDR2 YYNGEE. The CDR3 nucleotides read TGTGCCAGCAGCGTACCAGGGAACGGGTACAATGAGCAGTTCTTC. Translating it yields CASSVPGNGYNEQFF.

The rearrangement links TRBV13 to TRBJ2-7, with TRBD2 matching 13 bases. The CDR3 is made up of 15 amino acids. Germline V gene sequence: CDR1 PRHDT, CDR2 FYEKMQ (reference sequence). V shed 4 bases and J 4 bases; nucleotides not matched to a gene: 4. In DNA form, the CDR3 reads TGTGCCAGCAGCTCCGGACTAGCGGGAGTTTACGAGCAGTACTTC. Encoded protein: CASSSGLAGVYEQYF. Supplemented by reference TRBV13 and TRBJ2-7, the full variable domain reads AAGVIQSPRHLIKEKRETATLKCYPIPRHDTVYWYQQGPGQDPQFLISFYEKMQSDKGSIPDRFSAQQFSDYHSELNMSSLELGDSALYFCASSSGLAGVYEQYFGPGTRLTVT.

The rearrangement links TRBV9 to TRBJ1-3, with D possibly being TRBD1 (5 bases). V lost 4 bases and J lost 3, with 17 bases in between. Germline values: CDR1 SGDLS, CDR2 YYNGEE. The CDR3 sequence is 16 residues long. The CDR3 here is CASSRRDREDGNTIYF. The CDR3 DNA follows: TGTGCCAGCAGCAGACGGGACCGCGAGGATGGAAACACCATATATTTT.

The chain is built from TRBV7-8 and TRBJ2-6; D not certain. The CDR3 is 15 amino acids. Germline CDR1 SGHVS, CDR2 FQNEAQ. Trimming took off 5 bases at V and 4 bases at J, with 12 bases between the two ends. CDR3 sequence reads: CASSPKGMGANVLTF. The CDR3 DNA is TGTGCCAGCAGCCCGAAAGGGATGGGGGCCAACGTCCTGACTTTC.

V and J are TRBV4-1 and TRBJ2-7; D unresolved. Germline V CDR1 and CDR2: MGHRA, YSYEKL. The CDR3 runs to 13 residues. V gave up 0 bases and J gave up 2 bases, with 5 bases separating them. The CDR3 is CASSQDYAYEQYF. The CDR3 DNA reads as TGCGCCAGCAGCCAAGATTACGCCTACGAGCAGTACTTC.

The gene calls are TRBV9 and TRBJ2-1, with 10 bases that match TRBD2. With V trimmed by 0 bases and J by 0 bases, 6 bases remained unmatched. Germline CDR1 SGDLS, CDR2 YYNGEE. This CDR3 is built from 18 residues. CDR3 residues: CASSVGRGLATSYNEQFF. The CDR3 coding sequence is TGTGCCAGCAGCGTAGGTAGGGGACTAGCGACCTCCTACAATGAGCAGTTCTTC.

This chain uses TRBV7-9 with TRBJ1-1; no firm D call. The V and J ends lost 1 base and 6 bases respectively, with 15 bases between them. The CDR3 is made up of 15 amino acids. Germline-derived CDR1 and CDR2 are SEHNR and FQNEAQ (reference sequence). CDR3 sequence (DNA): TGTGCCAGCAGCTTAGAAGTATCGTCTTCGGCTGAAGCTTTCTTT. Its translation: CASSLEVSSSAEAFF.